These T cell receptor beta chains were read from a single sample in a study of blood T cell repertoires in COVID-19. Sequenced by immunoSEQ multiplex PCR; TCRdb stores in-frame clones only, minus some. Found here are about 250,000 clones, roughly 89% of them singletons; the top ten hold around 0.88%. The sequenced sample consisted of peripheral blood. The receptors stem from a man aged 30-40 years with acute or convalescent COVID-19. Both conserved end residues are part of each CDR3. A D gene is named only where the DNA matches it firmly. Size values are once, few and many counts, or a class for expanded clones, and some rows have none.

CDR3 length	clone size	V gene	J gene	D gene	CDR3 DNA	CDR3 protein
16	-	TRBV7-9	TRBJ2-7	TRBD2	TGTGCCAGCAGCGAAAGACTAGCGGGAGATGGCTACGAGCAGTACTTC	CASSERLAGDGYEQYF
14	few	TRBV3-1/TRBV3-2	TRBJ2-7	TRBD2	TGTGCCAGCAGCTATAGCGGGAGCTCCTACGAGCAGTACTTC	CASSYSGSSYEQYF
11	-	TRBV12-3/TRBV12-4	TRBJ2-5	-	TGTGCCAGCAGTTCCCGGGGGTTATTGGACTTC	CASSSRGLLDF
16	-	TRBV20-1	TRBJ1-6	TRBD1	TGCAGTGCTAGTCCGACAGGGGGCCCTCCCGATTCACCCCTCCACTTT	CSASPTGGPPDSPLHF
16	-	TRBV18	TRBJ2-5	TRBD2	TGTGCCAGCTCACGGACTAGCGGGGGGCCCCAAGAGACCCAGTACTTC	CASSRTSGGPQETQYF
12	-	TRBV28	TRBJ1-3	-	TGTGCCACCCAGGCTGCTGGAAACACCATATATTTT	CATQAAGNTIYF
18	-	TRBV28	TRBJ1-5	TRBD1	TGTGCCAGCAGGGATCGGGACAGGGGAGTTACTAGCAATCAGCCCCAGCATTTT	CASRDRDRGVTSNQPQHF
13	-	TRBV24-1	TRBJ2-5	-	TGTGCCACCGGGGCACCCGGACAAGAGACCCAGTACTTC	CATGAPGQETQYF
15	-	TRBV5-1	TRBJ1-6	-	TGCGCCAGCAGCTTCAGGGGTGGAGATAATTCACCCCTCCACTTT	CASSFRGGDNSPLHF
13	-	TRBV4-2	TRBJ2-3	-	TGTGCCAGCAGCCAAGAAACGGTTTATACGCAGTATTTT	CASSQETVYTQYF